The rows below give T cell receptor beta chains drawn from one sample of a study of CD8 T cells in Susac syndrome. In TCRdb, the immunoSEQ multiplex PCR reads were re-called with MiXCR into one record per CDR3 protein. The table has around 270,000 distinct CDR3 sequences, approximately 85% seen once; the top ten hold 0.2% to 0.25%. What was sequenced was CD8+ T cells from PBMCs. The receptors come from a human donor with multiple sclerosis. Both conserved end residues are part of each CDR3. D genes are given only for firm matches. Clone size is given for some rows only: seen once, a few or many times, or a class if the clone is expanded.

CDR3aa	CDR3nt	v_gene	d_gene	abundance	j_gene
CATSDPRGVSSNEQFF	TGTGCCACCAGTGACCCCAGGGGGGTCTCCTCCAATGAGCAGTTCTTC	TRBV24-1	NA	once	TRBJ2-1
CSVGGGKNIQYF	TGCAGCGTCGGGGGGGGAAAAAACATTCAGTACTTC	TRBV29-1	TRBD2	NA	TRBJ2-4
CASSLRGLHTNTGELFF	TGTGCCAGCAGCTTAAGGGGTCTTCATACGAACACCGGGGAGCTGTTTTTT	TRBV7-9	NA	NA	TRBJ2-2
CASSPGTRLPTDTQYF	TGTGCCAGCAGCCCGGGGACTAGATTACCCACAGATACGCAGTATTTT	TRBV5-6	TRBD2	NA	TRBJ2-3
CASSQDRGDRVINQPQHF	TGCGCCAGCAGCCAAGATCGAGGGGACAGGGTGATCAATCAGCCCCAGCATTTT	TRBV4-3	TRBD1	NA	TRBJ1-5
CASSMAAKELADKGKNIQYF	TGTGCCAGTAGTATGGCTGCGAAGGAACTAGCGGACAAGGGCAAAAACATTCAGTACTTC	TRBV19	TRBD2	NA	TRBJ2-4
CASSSSLGGNIQYF	TGTGCCAGCAGTTCCTCTCTAGGGGGAAACATTCAGTACTTC	TRBV12-3/TRBV12-4	NA	NA	TRBJ2-4
CASSMGETQYF	TGTGCCAGTAGTATGGGTGAGACCCAGTACTTC	TRBV19	NA	NA	TRBJ2-5
CAISESIPGGYGYTF	TGTGCCATCAGTGAGTCGATTCCGGGTGGATATGGCTACACCTTC	TRBV10-3	NA	NA	TRBJ1-2
CASSSPEGQKDSYSYEQYF	TGTGCCAGCAGTTCCCCTGAGGGACAGAAAGATTCCTACTCCTACGAGCAGTACTTC	TRBV28	TRBD1	NA	TRBJ2-7
CASGDRGVNTEAFF	TGCGCCAGCGGGGACCGGGGCGTCAACACTGAAGCTTTCTTT	TRBV10-2	NA	NA	TRBJ1-1
CASTRASGILPSTDTQYF	TGTGCCAGCACCAGGGCCAGCGGGATCCTCCCTAGCACAGATACGCAGTATTTT	TRBV28	TRBD2	NA	TRBJ2-3
CASNLGYVSNQPQHF	TGTGCCAGCAATTTAGGGTACGTCAGCAATCAGCCCCAGCATTTT	TRBV12-3/TRBV12-4	NA	NA	TRBJ1-5
CSARARLLAGGPHEQFF	TGCAGTGCTAGAGCCCGGCTTCTAGCGGGAGGGCCCCATGAGCAGTTCTTC	TRBV20-1	TRBD2	NA	TRBJ2-1
CASRRTGGGTEAFF	TGTGCCAGCAGACGTACAGGGGGTGGGACTGAAGCTTTCTTT	TRBV25-1	TRBD1	NA	TRBJ1-1
CAWTVYRTDHYTGEQYF	TGTGCCTGGACCGTGTACCGGACCGACCACTACACAGGCGAGCAGTACTTC	TRBV30	NA	NA	TRBJ2-7
CASTQAPRTGEQYF	TGTGCCAGCACCCAGGCACCTCGGACGGGCGAGCAGTACTTC	TRBV6-2/TRBV6-3	NA	NA	TRBJ2-7
CASSQDWRGGYEQYF	TGTGCCAGCAGCCAAGATTGGAGGGGTGGATACGAGCAGTACTTC	TRBV14	NA	NA	TRBJ2-7
CASSWDPSGSDYNEQFF	TGTGCCAGCAGTTGGGATCCTAGCGGGAGTGACTACAATGAGCAGTTCTTC	TRBV6-5	TRBD2	NA	TRBJ2-1
CASSAWTGRAYNEQFF	TGTGCCAGCAGCGCCTGGACAGGGCGCGCCTACAATGAGCAGTTCTTC	TRBV7-6	TRBD1	NA	TRBJ2-1
CASSSQGQNEKLFF	TGCGCCAGCAGCTCTCAGGGGCAAAATGAAAAACTGTTTTTT	TRBV5-1	NA	once	TRBJ1-4
CASSFPGNSYEQYF	TGTGCCAGCAGCTTCCCCGGGAATTCCTACGAGCAGTACTTC	TRBV7-9	NA	NA	TRBJ2-7
CASHGTGIGSNQPQHF	TGTGCCAGCCATGGTACAGGGATTGGTAGCAATCAGCCCCAGCATTTT	TRBV2	NA	NA	TRBJ1-5
CASSITSGRGYEQYF	TGTGCCAGTAGTATCACTAGCGGGAGAGGGTACGAGCAGTACTTC	TRBV19	TRBD2	NA	TRBJ2-7
CASSTLRDGEKLFF	TGTGCCAGCAGCACCCTTCGGGACGGCGAAAAACTGTTTTTT	TRBV7-9	NA	NA	TRBJ1-4
CASSSGLAGAYEQYF	TGCGCCAGCAGCTCGGGACTAGCGGGTGCATACGAGCAGTACTTC	TRBV13	TRBD2	NA	TRBJ2-7
CASSGTGELFF	TGTGCCAGCAGTGGAACCGGGGAGCTGTTTTTT	TRBV6-2/TRBV6-3	NA	NA	TRBJ2-2
CASSSGTVGMGEQYF	TGTGCCAGCAGCTCGGGGACAGTAGGTATGGGAGAGCAGTACTTC	TRBV7-9	TRBD1	once	TRBJ2-7
CSASDRGGKNIQYF	TGCAGTGCTAGTGACAGGGGTGGCAAAAACATTCAGTACTTC	TRBV20-1	TRBD1	NA	TRBJ2-4
CATAGGTGQETQYF	TGTGCCACCGCCGGGGGGACAGGACAAGAGACCCAGTACTTC	TRBV10-3	NA	once	TRBJ2-5
CASSLEQGDSYEQYF	TGTGCCAGCAGCTTAGAACAGGGGGACTCCTACGAGCAGTACTTC	TRBV7-9	TRBD1	NA	TRBJ2-7
CATSDLGGSGGELFF	TGTGCCACCAGTGATTTGGGCGGGAGCGGCGGGGAGCTGTTTTTT	TRBV24-1	TRBD2	NA	TRBJ2-2
CASSGLAGGPYEQYF	TGTGCCAGCAGTGGACTAGCGGGAGGGCCCTACGAGCAGTACTTC	TRBV27	TRBD2	NA	TRBJ2-7
CASTPSGSYEQYF	TGTGCCAGCACCCCTAGCGGCTCCTACGAGCAGTACTTC	TRBV11-2	TRBD2	once	TRBJ2-7
CASSIGRRSYEQYF	TGTGCCAGCAGTATAGGACGCAGGTCCTACGAGCAGTACTTC	TRBV28	NA	NA	TRBJ2-7
CASSYSLDQGAPDSKYNEQFF	TGTGCCAGCAGTTACTCGCTAGATCAGGGGGCCCCGGACTCGAAATACAATGAGCAGTTCTTC	TRBV6-5	TRBD1	NA	TRBJ2-1
CASSADGRPGSEQFF	TGTGCCAGCAGCGCAGACGGCCGACCAGGGTCCGAGCAGTTCTTC	TRBV9	NA	NA	TRBJ2-1
CASSLFFSNEQFF	TGTGCCAGCAGTCTGTTTTTTAGTAATGAGCAGTTCTTC	TRBV28	NA	NA	TRBJ2-1
CATSDDSQETQYF	TGTGCCACCAGTGATGACAGCCAAGAGACCCAGTACTTC	TRBV24-1	NA	NA	TRBJ2-5
CASSQDFRGPESSTDTQYF	TGCGCCAGCAGCCAAGATTTCCGGGGGCCGGAGAGTTCCACAGATACGCAGTATTTT	TRBV4-3	NA	NA	TRBJ2-3
CASSSASRLRFYEQYF	TGTGCCAGCAGCTCAGCCTCTCGACTCCGATTCTACGAGCAGTACTTC	TRBV5-8	NA	NA	TRBJ2-7
CASSSTRPRESSDSTITDEAFF	TGTGCCAGCAGCTCAACCCGCCCCAGGGAATCAAGTGATTCGACTATAACCGATGAAGCTTTCTTT	TRBV11-1	NA	NA	TRBJ1-1
CASSHTRLHEQFF	TGCGCCAGCAGCCACACTAGACTCCATGAGCAGTTCTTC	TRBV4-3	NA	NA	TRBJ2-1
CSAMDRGPGEQYF	TGCAGTGCTATGGACAGGGGGCCGGGAGAGCAGTACTTC	TRBV20-1	TRBD1	NA	TRBJ2-7
CAWSVENTIYF	TGTGCCTGGAGTGTAGAAAACACCATATATTTT	TRBV30	NA	NA	TRBJ1-3
CASSSMTVGGVF	TGTGCCAGCAGCTCTATGACTGTTGGAGGCGTCTTC	TRBV11-2	NA	NA	TRBJ2-1
CASSQNPQAYYEQYF	TGTGCCAGCAGCCAAAACCCGCAGGCCTACTACGAGCAGTACTTC	TRBV3-1	NA	NA	TRBJ2-7
CASSLDAAGRQPQHF	TGCGCCAGCAGCCTCGACGCAGCAGGCCGTCAGCCCCAGCATTTT	TRBV4-1	NA	NA	TRBJ1-5
CASSQARGREQYF	TGCGCCAGCAGCCAAGCTCGCGGGCGGGAGCAGTACTTC	TRBV4-3	NA	NA	TRBJ2-7